The 21 T cell receptor beta chains below were found in one sample sequenced in a study of blood T cells in healthy people across ages. The use of a sample-barcoded 5' primer and a J-beta primer mix characterized a second PCR of roughly 6 to 11 cycles. Via MiXCR, TCRdb re-called the 5' RACE reads, giving one row per CDR3 protein. The table lists fewer than 650,000 distinct CDR3 sequences, roughly a quarter of them singletons. The data also belong to a second study, concerning T cells of mothers and their children.

Source material: blood. The source is a boy between 2 and 15 years old in good health.

This clonotype showed up just a few times. The J gene is TRBJ1-5, the V gene TRBV7-9; D is undetermined. This CDR3 contains 14 residues. Trimming took off 3 bases at V and 6 bases at J, with 12 bases between the two ends. Germline lookup yields CDR1 SEHNR and CDR2 FQNEAQ (reference sequence). CDR3 protein: CASSLGAFSQPQHF. The CDR3 bases are TGTGCCAGCAGCTTGGGTGCGTTTTCTCAGCCCCAGCATTTT.

This clonotype was observed a handful of times. The genes are TRBV6-5 and TRBJ2-5; 8 bases line up with TRBD2. Germline V lookup: CDR1 MNHEY, CDR2 SVGAGI. The CDR3 length is 16 residues. V lost 2 bases and J lost 1; bases outside the gene matches: 6. CDR3: CASSYNGGGRQETQYF. CDR3 DNA: TGTGCCAGCAGTTACAATGGCGGGGGGCGCCAAGAGACCCAGTACTTC.

This clonotype was recorded a few times. The chain uses TRBV27 and TRBJ2-1; 8 bases fit TRBD1. The CDR3 is 13 amino acids. CDR1 is MNHEY and CDR2 is SMNVEV in the germline V gene (reference sequence). The ends lost 10 bases at V and 4 bases at J; junction bases unmatched: 6. CDR3 region: CATRDRYYNEQFF. In nucleotides, the CDR3 is TGTGCCACGCGGGACAGGTATTACAATGAGCAGTTCTTC.

The chain carries TRBV30 and TRBJ2-5, with TRBD2 matching 12 bases. CDR1 and CDR2 (germline): GTSNPN, SVGIG (reference sequence). The CDR3 contains 15 residues. The V and J ends lost 1 base and 5 bases, in that order; junction bases with no gene match: 5. The CDR3: CAWSAGLAGFETQYF. The CDR3 DNA reads as TGTGCCTGGAGTGCCGGACTAGCGGGGTTTGAGACCCAGTACTTC.

The J gene is TRBJ2-3, the V gene TRBV24-1, with 9 bases lining up with TRBD2. The CDR3 runs 15 residues. The V segment lost 9 bases and the J segment 5 bases; nucleotides outside the gene matches: 11. Per the germline V gene, CDR1 is KGHDR and CDR2 is SFDVKD. CDR3: CATAHKGAGGDTQYF. CDR3 nucleotide sequence: TGTGCCACCGCCCATAAAGGAGCGGGAGGAGATACGCAGTATTTT.

This rearrangement joins TRBV15 to TRBJ2-2; D gene uncertain. Germline V gives CDR1 LNHNV, CDR2 YYDKDF (reference sequence). Trimming pared 1 base from V and 1 base from J, leaving 7 bases between. This CDR3 is built from 15 residues. The CDR3, as DNA: TGTGCCACCAGCAGAGGCTTCGTGAACACCGGGGAGCTGTTTTTT. Translation gives CATSRGFVNTGELFF.

The V and J genes are TRBV29-1 and TRBJ2-5, with a possible D match to TRBD2 (6 bases). CDR3 length equals 15 residues. Germline CDR1 SQVTM, CDR2 ANQGSEA. Trimming stripped 4 bases from V and 1 base from J, with 16 bases between. The CDR3 nucleotides are TGCAGCGTTGGCTGGAGGGTTAGAGGCCAAGAGACCCAGTACTTC. Amino acid sequence: CSVGWRVRGQETQYF.

This clonotype was counted ten times or more. J is TRBJ2-4 and V is TRBV9; 14 bases are shared with TRBD2. The V gene end was trimmed by 3 bases and the J gene end by 0 bases; junction bases not matched to a gene: 8. The CDR3 spans 19 residues. Germline V CDR1 and CDR2: SGDLS, YYNGEE. The CDR3: CASSEGLAGAYGAKNIQYF. Written as DNA, the CDR3 is TGTGCCAGCAGCGAGGGACTAGCGGGAGCATACGGAGCCAAAAACATTCAGTACTTC.

For this clonotype: Compared with germline, one end of the junction differs, possibly owing to a read error. V and J are TRBV5-5 and TRBJ1-4; D not resolved. This CDR3 spans 14 amino acids. The germline gives CDR1 SGHKS, CDR2 YYEKEE (reference sequence). In DNA form, the CDR3 reads TGTGCCGGCAGCTTGTTTGACAACGATGAAAAACTGTTTTTT. Its protein is CAGSLFDNDEKLFF. Supplemented by reference TRBV5-5 and TRBJ1-4, the full variable domain reads DAGVTQSPTHLIKTRGQQVTLRCSPISGHKSVSWYQQVLGQGPQFIFQYYEKEERGRGNFPDRFSARQFPNYSSELNVNALLLGDSALYLCAGSLFDNDEKLFFGSGTQLSVL.

The gene calls are TRBV28 and TRBJ2-5; TRBD2 agrees at 8 bases. The J call could be wrong; TRBJ2-1 is a better fit for the DNA end. In germline, CDR1 is MDHEN, CDR2 SYDVKM. The CDR3 runs to 17 residues. The CDR3 reads CASSFQPGGQNYNEQFF. DNA of the CDR3: TGTGCCAGCAGTTTTCAGCCGGGGGGGCAGAATTACAATGAGCAGTTCTTC.

The chain carries TRBV29-1 and TRBJ2-5, with D maybe TRBD1 (5 bases). The J call is in doubt because the DNA end fits TRBJ2-7 better. Germline CDR1 reads SQVTM; CDR2 reads ANQGSEA. This CDR3 contains 10 residues. In nucleotides, the CDR3 is TGCAGCGTCCAGGGCTACGAGCAGTACTTC. Protein: CSVQGYEQYF.

The chain links TRBV12-5 to TRBJ1-6; no clear D gene. Trimming removed 11 bases from V and 8 bases from J, with 7 bases in between. The CDR3 is 10 amino acids. Germline V gene lookup returns CDR1 LGHNT and CDR2 FRNRAP. CDR3 loop: CAGLYSPLHF. The CDR3 DNA sequence: TGTGCTGGGTTATATTCACCCCTCCACTTT.

V is TRBV29-1 and J is TRBJ2-5; no firm D call. The tail of the sequence fits TRBJ2-1 better, so the J call may be wrong. This CDR3 has 10 residues. The germline CDR1 and CDR2 sequences are SQVTM and ANQGSEA. The CDR3 here is CSVDGDEQFF. For the CDR3, the DNA is TGCAGCGTTGATGGGGATGAGCAGTTCTTC.

A few counts support this clonotype. This chain links TRBV9 with TRBJ2-5, with 10 bases aligning to TRBD2. The end of the DNA fits TRBJ2-7 better, so the J call may be wrong. CDR1 and CDR2 from the germline V gene are SGDLS and YYNGEE. The CDR3 contains 15 residues. The CDR3 DNA is TGTGCCAGTTCAACCGGGACTAGCGATCGCGACGAGCAGTACTTC. It encodes CASSTGTSDRDEQYF.

The chain uses TRBV20-1 and TRBJ1-2; perhaps TRBD1 as D (6 bases). Germline values: CDR1 DFQATT, CDR2 SNEGSKA (reference sequence). Trimming cost V 0 bases and J 4 bases, with 12 bases left between them. This CDR3 has 14 amino acids. Here the CDR3 DNA reads TGCAGTGCTAGAGAGGGGGGGCGCGCCTATGGCTACACCTTC. Its protein is CSAREGGRAYGYTF.

This chain connects TRBV7-8 to TRBJ2-2, with TRBD1 identical over 11 bases. This CDR3 has 16 residues. The V gene's germline CDR1 is SGHVS and CDR2 FQNEAQ. J was trimmed by 6 bases and V by 5 bases; bases with no gene match: 8. This CDR3 reads CASSHTGTGGSGELFF. The CDR3 bases are TGTGCCAGCAGCCATACCGGGACAGGGGGATCCGGGGAGCTGTTTTTT. The full variable domain, with the rest looked up from reference TRBV7-8 and TRBJ2-2, is GAGVSQSPRYKVAKRGQDVALRCDPISGHVSLFWYQQALGQGPEFLTYFQNEAQLDKSGLPSDRFFAERPEGSVSTLKIQRTQQEDSAVYLCASSHTGTGGSGELFFGEGSRLTVL.

This clonotype was detected a few times. As DNA, the CDR3 is TGTGCCAGCAGTTTAGTATTCGGGTATCCCTACGAGCAGTACTTC. It translates to CASSLVFGYPYEQYF. The J gene is TRBJ2-7, the V gene TRBV27; D gene unclear. CDR3 length: 15 residues. Germline CDR1 reads MNHEY; CDR2 reads SMNVEV (reference sequence). V lost 2 bases to trimming and J lost 2 bases, with 13 bases between them.

This clonotype was observed a handful of times. V and J are TRBV29-1 and TRBJ1-1; D not resolved. The germline CDR1 and CDR2 sequences are SQVTM and ANQGSEA. This CDR3 is 15 amino acids long. Trimming stripped 0 bases from V and 5 bases from J, with 16 bases between. The CDR3 is CSVEDQPGGSTEAFF. The CDR3 DNA reads as TGCAGCGTTGAAGATCAGCCCGGAGGGAGTACTGAAGCTTTCTTT.

With regard to this clonotype: The CDR3 end shows no conserved phenylalanine or tryptophan, and so a read error is likely. The genes are TRBV12-5 and TRBJ1-2, with D unresolved. In germline, CDR1 is LGHNT, CDR2 FRNRAP. The length of the CDR3 is 13 residues. The V and J ends lost 0 bases and 8 bases respectively, with 10 bases between them. In nucleotides, the CDR3 is TGTGCTAGTGGTTTGGTAGAAGGGTCCGGCTACACCCTC. Encoded protein: CASGLVEGSGYTL.

This clonotype showed up just a few times. The chain combines TRBV20-1 with TRBJ2-5; D remains ambiguous. TRBJ2-7 explains the end of the DNA better; the J call may be wrong. The CDR3 contains 14 residues. Germline V gene sequence: CDR1 DFQATT, CDR2 SNEGSKA (reference sequence). DNA of the CDR3: TGCAGTGCTAGAGCCCCTGCGGCAGCCTACGAGCAGTACTTC. It specifies CSARAPAAAYEQYF.

The rearrangement uses TRBV7-9 and TRBJ2-7; 9 bases map to TRBD1. CDR1 and CDR2 from the germline V gene are SEHNR and FQNEAQ (reference sequence). CDR3 length: 14 amino acids. With V trimmed by 0 bases and J by 5 bases, 2 bases remained unmatched. CDR3 sequence (DNA): TGTGCCAGCAGCTTAGCGACAGGGGGGGACGAGCAGTACTTC. It codes for CASSLATGGDEQYF.